What follows describes a single TCR beta chain. The data stem from a study of blood T cell repertoires in COVID-19. Across the whole study: The origin of the acute and convalescent COVID-19 samples was the United States, Italy and Spain. PBMCs, B-cell-depleted T cells, or T cells provided the cDNA or gDNA that made up the material.

Source study methods: Estimated nucleated cell counts came from reference gene primer amplification. The repertoire was sequenced with immunoSEQ multiplex PCR; TCRdb's copy has only in-frame clones and lacks some. Clonal size and the V and J genes are those of that table, whereas D and trimming came from the DNA. The data show approximately 92,000 clones, with about 86% seen just once and 4.1% held by the top ten. The CDR3 extends over 13 amino acids. CDR1 is SGHVS and CDR2 is FQNEAQ in the germline V gene. V lost 3 bases and J lost 1, with 6 bases in between. What was sequenced was peripheral blood. The chain has TRBV7-8 and TRBJ1-1; tentatively, D is TRBD1 (6 bases). This TCR was sampled from a man aged 55-75 years with acute or convalescent COVID-19. In DNA form, the CDR3 reads TGTGCCAGCAGCTTGACAGGGAACACTGAAGCTTTCTTT. Protein: CASSLTGNTEAFF.